A selection of T cell receptor beta chains follows, all from one sample in a study of OX40 agonist ivuxolimab in advanced cancers. The data were produced by immunoSEQ multiplex PCR, yet TCRdb's version contains in-frame clones alone and is incomplete. This table holds some 29,000 clones, approximately 86% found once. The sample in question was CD4+ or CD8+ T cells sorted from blood, obtained in a trial of the OX40 agonist ivuxolimab. The receptors stem from an adult with an advanced solid tumor such as melanoma, head and neck, liver or kidney cancer. Both conserved end residues are part of each CDR3. Fields, in order: clone size, V gene, CDR3 length, D gene, J gene, CDR3 protein, CDR3 DNA. A D gene is named only where the DNA matches it firmly. The listing skips clone size in some rows; elsewhere it reads once, few, many or a size class.

>NA|TRBV10-2|13|NA|TRBJ2-7
CASSEGHRSEQYF
TGCGCCAGCAGTGAGGGACATCGGTCCGAGCAGTACTTC
>NA|TRBV29-1|11|NA|TRBJ1-2
CSVRDGYGYTF
TGCAGCGTCAGGGACGGCTATGGCTACACCTTC
>NA|TRBV27|15|TRBD2|TRBJ2-1
CASRPGTSSYNEQFF
TGTGCCAGCAGGCCCGGGACTAGCTCCTACAATGAGCAGTTCTTC
>NA|TRBV5-6|16|NA|TRBJ2-1
CASSLVSWSSYNEQFF
TGTGCCAGCAGCTTGGTTAGCTGGAGCTCCTACAATGAGCAGTTCTTC
>NA|TRBV6-6|15|NA|TRBJ1-3
CASTHGGTTGNTIYF
TGTGCCAGCACCCATGGGGGGACTACTGGAAACACCATATATTTT
>NA|TRBV4-1|16|NA|TRBJ1-2
CASSQDLARVGYGYTF
TGCGCCAGCAGCCAAGATCTGGCCCGGGTTGGTTATGGCTACACCTTC
>NA|TRBV19|16|TRBD1|TRBJ1-1
CASSIDAGTANTEAFF
TGTGCCAGTAGTATAGATGCCGGGACAGCGAACACTGAAGCTTTCTTT
>once|TRBV6-5|15|TRBD2|TRBJ2-1
CASTLVAGTYNEQFF
TGTGCCAGCACCCTTGTAGCGGGGACATACAATGAGCAGTTCTTC
>NA|TRBV28|11|NA|TRBJ1-1
CASSGNTEAFF
TGTGCCAGCAGTGGAAACACTGAAGCTTTCTTT
>few|TRBV7-6|14|NA|TRBJ1-1
CASSLSVEFTEAFF
TGTGCCAGCAGCTTATCTGTGGAATTCACTGAAGCTTTCTTT
>NA|TRBV6-5|13|NA|TRBJ1-2
CASSYLGIYGYTF
TGTGCCAGCAGTTACCTGGGGATCTATGGCTACACCTTC
>NA|TRBV28|14|NA|TRBJ1-5
CASSFRDGNQPQHF
TGTGCCAGCAGTTTTAGGGACGGTAATCAGCCCCAGCATTTT
>NA|TRBV5-4|11|NA|TRBJ2-7
CASSFSVEQYF
TGTGCCAGCAGCTTTTCAGTCGAGCAGTACTTC
>NA|TRBV30|10|NA|TRBJ1-2
CASRGYGYTF
TGTGCCTCCCGTGGCTATGGCTACACCTTC
>NA|TRBV6-5|13|NA|TRBJ1-2
CASSYSGGYGYTF
TGTGCCAGCAGTTACTCGGGGGGCTATGGCTACACCTTC
>NA|TRBV9|18|TRBD1|TRBJ2-3
CASSVELWTGASTDTQYF
TGTGCCAGCAGCGTAGAGCTTTGGACAGGGGCTTCCACAGATACGCAGTATTTT
>NA|TRBV5-5|16|TRBD2|TRBJ2-7
CASSIPRLAGTYEQYF
TGTGCCAGCAGCATTCCCCGACTAGCGGGTACCTACGAGCAGTACTTC
>NA|TRBV19|14|NA|TRBJ2-3
CASSNDYGIDTQYF
TGTGCCAGTAGTAATGACTACGGGATAGATACGCAGTATTTT
>few|TRBV7-9|13|NA|TRBJ2-5
CASSLGQGRPQYF
TGTGCCAGCAGCTTAGGGCAGGGGAGACCCCAGTACTTC
>NA|TRBV2|11|NA|TRBJ2-3
CASNLRDTQYF
TGTGCCAGCAACCTACGGGATACGCAGTATTTT